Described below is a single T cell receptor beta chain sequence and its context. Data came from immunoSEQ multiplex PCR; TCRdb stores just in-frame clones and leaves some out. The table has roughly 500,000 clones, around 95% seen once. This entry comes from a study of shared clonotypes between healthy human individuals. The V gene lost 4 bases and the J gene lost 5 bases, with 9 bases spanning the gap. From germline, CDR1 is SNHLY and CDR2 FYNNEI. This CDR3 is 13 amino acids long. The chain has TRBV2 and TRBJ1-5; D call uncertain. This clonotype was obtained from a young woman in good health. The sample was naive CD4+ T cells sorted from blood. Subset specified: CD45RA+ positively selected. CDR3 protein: CASSVGQDQPQHF. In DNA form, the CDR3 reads TGTGCCAGCAGTGTTGGGCAGGATCAGCCCCAGCATTTT.